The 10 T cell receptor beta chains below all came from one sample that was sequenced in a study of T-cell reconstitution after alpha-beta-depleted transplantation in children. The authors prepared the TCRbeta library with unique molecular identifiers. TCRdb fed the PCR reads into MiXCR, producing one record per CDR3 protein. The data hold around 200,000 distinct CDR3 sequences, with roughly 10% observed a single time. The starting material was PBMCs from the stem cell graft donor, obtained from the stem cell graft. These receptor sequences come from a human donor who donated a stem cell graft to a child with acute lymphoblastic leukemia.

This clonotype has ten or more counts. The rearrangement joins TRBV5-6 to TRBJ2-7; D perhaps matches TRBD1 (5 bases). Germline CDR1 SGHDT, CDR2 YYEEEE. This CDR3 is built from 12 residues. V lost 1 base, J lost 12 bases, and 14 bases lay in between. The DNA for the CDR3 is TGTGCCAGCAGCTTGTATTTGGGGCTGAGGTACTTC. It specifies CASSLYLGLRYF. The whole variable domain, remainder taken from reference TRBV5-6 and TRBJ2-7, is DAGVTQSPTHLIKTRGQQVTLRCSPKSGHDTVSWYQQALGQGPQFIFQYYEEEERQRGNFPDRFSGHQFPNYSSELNVNALLLGDSALYLCASSLYLGLRYFGPGTRLTVT.

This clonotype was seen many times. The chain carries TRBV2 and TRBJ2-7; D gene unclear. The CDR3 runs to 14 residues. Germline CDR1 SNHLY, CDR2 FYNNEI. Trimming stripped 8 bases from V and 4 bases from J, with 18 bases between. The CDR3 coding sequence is TGTGCCAGCCATCAAATGGCCCAAGCTTACGAGCAGTACTTC. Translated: CASHQMAQAYEQYF.

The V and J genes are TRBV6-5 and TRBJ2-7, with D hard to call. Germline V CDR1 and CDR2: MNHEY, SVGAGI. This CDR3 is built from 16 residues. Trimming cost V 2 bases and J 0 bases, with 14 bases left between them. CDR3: CASSYHTGTSSYEQYF. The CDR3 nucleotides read TGTGCCAGCAGTTACCACACCGGAACCAGCTCCTACGAGCAGTACTTC.

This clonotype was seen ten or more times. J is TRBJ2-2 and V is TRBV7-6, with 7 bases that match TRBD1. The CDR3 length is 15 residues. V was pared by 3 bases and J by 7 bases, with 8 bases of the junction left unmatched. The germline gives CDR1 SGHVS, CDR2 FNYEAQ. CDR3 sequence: CASSFNRGHGGELFF. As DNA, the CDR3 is TGTGCCAGCAGCTTCAACAGGGGCCACGGCGGGGAGCTGTTTTTT.

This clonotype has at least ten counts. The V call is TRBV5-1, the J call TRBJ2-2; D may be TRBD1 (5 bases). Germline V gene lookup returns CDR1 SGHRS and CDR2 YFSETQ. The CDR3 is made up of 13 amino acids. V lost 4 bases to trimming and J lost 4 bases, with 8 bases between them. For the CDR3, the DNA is TGCGCCAGCAGCGCCGACAGCACCGGGGAGCTGTTTTTT. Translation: CASSADSTGELFF.

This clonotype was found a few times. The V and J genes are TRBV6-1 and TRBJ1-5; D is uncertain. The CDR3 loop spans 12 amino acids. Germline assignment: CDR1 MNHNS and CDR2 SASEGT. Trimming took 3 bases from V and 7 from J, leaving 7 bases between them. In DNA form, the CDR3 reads TGTGCCAGCAGTGATCCCCACCAGCCCCAGCATTTT. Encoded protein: CASSDPHQPQHF.

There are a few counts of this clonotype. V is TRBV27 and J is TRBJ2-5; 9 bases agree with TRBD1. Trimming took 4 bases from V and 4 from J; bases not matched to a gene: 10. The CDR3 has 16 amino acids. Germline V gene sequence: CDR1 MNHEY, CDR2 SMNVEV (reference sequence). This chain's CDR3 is CASSSYHRGRGETQYF. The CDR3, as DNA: TGTGCCAGCAGTTCCTACCACAGGGGGCGCGGAGAGACCCAGTACTTC.

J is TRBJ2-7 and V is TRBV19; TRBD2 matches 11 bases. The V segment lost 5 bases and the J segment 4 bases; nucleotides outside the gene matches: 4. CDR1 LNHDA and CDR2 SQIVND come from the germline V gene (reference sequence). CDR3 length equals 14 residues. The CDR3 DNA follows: TGTGCCAGTAGTGCGGCTAGCGGGGGGTACGAGCAGTACTTC. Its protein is CASSAASGGYEQYF.

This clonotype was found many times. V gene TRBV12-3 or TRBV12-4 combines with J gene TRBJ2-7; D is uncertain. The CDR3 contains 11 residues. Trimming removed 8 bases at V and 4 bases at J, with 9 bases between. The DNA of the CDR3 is TGTGCCAGCGCCTTGGGGTACGAGCAGTACTTC. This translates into CASALGYEQYF.

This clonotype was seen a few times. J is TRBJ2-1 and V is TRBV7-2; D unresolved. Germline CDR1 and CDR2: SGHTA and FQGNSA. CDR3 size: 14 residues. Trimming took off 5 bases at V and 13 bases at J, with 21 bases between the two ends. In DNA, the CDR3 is TGTGCCAGCAGCCGCGACCCGTTGTCTGGGTCTCAGTTCTTC. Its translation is CASSRDPLSGSQFF.